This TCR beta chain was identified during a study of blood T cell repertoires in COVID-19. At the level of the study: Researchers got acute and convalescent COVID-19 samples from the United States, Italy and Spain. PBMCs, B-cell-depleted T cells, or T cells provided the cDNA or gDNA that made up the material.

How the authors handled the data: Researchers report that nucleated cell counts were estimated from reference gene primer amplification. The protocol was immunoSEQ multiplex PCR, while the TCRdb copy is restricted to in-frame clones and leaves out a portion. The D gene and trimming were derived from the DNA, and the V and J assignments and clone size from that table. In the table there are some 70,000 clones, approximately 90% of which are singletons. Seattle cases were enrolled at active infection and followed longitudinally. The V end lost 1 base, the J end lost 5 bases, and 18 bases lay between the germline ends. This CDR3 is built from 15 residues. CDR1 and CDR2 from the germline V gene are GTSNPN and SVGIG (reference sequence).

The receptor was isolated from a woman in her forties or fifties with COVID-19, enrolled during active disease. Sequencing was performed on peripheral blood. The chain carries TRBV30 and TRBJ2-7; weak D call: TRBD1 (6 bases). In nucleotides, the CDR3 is TGTGCCTGGAGTGGGGGACAAGGTTTTCAGGACGAGCAGTACTTC. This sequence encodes CAWSGGQGFQDEQYF.